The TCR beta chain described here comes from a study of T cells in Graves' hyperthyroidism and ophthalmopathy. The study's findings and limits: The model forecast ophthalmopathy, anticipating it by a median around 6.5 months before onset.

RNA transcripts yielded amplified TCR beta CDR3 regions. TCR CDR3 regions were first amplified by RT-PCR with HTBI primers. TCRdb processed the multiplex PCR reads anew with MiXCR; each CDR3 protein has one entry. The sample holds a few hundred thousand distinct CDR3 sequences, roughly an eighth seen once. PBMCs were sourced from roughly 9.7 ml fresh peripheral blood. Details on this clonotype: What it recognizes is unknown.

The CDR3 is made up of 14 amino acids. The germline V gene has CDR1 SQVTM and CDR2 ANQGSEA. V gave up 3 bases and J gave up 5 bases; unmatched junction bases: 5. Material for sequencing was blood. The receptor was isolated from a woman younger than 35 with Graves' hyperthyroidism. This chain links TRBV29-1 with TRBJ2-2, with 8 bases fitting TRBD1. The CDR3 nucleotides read TGCAGCGTTGATGGACAGGGTAGGACCGGGGAGCTGTTTTTT. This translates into CSVDGQGRTGELFF.